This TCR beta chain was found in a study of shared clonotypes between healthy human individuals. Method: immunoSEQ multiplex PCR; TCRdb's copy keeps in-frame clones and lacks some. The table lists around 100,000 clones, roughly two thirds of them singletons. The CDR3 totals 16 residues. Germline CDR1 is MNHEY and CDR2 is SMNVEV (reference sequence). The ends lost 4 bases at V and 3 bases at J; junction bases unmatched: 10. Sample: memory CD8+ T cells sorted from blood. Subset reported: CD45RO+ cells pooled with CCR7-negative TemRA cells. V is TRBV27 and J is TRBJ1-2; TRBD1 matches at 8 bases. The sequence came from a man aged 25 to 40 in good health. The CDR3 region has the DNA TGTGCCAGCAGTTCCTCCGCAGGGGGCGTATACTATGGCTACACCTTC. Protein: CASSSSAGGVYYGYTF.